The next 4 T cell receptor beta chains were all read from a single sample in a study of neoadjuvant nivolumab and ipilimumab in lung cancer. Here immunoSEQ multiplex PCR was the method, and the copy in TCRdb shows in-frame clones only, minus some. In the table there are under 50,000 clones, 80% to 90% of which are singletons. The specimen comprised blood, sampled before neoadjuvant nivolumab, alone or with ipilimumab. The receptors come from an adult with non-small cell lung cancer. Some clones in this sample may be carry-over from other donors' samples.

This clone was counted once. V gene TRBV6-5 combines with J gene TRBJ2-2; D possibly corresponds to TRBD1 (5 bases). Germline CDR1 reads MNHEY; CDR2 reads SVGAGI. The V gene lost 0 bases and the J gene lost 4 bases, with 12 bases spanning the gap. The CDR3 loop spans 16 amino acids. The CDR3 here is CASSYSLGRGTGELFF. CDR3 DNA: TGTGCCAGCAGTTACTCCTTGGGGCGAGGCACCGGGGAGCTGTTTTTT.

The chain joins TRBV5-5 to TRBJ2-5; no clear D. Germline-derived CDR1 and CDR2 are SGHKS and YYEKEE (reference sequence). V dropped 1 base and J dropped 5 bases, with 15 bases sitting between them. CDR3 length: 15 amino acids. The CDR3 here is CASSLTTNAEETQYF. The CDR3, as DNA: TGTGCCAGCAGCTTGACAACAAACGCCGAGGAGACCCAGTACTTC.

CDR3 amino acids: CAISEPRRERYEQYF. CDR3 in DNA: TGTGCCATCAGTGAGCCCCGGCGGGAGCGGTACGAGCAGTACTTC. V gene TRBV10-3 combines with J gene TRBJ2-7; 7 bases are a match to TRBD2. Germline-derived CDR1 and CDR2 are ENHRY and SYGVKD. After removal of 2 bases from V and 4 bases from J, the junction contained 8 bases not matched to a gene. The CDR3 length is 15 residues.

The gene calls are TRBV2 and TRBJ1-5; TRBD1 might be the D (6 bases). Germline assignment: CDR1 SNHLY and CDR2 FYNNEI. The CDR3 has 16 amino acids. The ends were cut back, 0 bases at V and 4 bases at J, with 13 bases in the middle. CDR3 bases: TGTGCCAGCAGTGAAGCGCGTGGGGGCAGGAATCAGCCCCAGCATTTT. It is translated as CASSEARGGRNQPQHF.